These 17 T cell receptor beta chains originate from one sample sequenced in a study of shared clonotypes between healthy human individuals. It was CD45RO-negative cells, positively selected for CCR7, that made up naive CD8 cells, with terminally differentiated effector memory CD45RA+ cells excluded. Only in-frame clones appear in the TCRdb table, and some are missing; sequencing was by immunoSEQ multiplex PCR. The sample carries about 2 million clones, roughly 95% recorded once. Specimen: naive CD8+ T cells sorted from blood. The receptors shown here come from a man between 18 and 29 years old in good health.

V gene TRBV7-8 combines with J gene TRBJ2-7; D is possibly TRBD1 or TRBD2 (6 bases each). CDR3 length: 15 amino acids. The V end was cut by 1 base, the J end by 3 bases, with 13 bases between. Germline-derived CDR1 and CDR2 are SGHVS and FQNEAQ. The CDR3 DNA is TGTGCCAGCAGCTTAGAGGTGGGGGGCGGCTACGAGCAGTACTTC. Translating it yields CASSLEVGGGYEQYF.

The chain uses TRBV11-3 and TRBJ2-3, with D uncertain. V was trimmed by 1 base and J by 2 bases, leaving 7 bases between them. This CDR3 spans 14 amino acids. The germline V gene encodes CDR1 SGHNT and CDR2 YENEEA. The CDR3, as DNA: TGTGCCAGCAGCTTAGGGGGTGACACAGATACGCAGTATTTT. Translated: CASSLGGDTDTQYF.

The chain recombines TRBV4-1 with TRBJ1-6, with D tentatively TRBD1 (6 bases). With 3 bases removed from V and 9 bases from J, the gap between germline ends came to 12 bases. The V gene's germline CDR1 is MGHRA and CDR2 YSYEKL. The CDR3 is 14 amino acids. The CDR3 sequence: CASSQPTGRSPLHF. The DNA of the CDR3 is TGCGCCAGCAGCCAGCCAACAGGGCGTTCACCCCTCCACTTT.

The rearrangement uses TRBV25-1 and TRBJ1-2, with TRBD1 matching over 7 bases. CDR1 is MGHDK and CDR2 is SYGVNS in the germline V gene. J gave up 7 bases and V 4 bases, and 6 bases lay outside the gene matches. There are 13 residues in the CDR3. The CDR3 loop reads CASSASGTVGYTF. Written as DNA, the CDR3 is TGTGCCAGCAGTGCCTCCGGGACAGTTGGCTACACCTTC.

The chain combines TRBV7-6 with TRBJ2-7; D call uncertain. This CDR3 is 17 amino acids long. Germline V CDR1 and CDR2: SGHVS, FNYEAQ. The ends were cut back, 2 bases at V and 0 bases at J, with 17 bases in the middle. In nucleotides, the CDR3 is TGTGCCAGCAGCTTACTTACCGCCGGCGCCCCCTCCTACGAGCAGTACTTC. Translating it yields CASSLLTAGAPSYEQYF.

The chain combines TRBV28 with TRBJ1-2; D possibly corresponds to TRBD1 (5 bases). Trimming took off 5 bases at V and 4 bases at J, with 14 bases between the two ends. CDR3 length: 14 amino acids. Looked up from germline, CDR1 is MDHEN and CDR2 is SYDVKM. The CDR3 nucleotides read TGTGCCAGCAGTCCCCGGGGGGATAGCTATGGCTACACCTTC. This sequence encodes CASSPRGDSYGYTF.

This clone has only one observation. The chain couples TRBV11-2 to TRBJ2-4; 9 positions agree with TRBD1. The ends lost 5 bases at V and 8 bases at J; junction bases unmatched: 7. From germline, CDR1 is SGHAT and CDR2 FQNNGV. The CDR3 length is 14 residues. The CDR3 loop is CASSDDRGWDIQYF. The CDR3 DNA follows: TGTGCCAGCAGCGACGACAGGGGGTGGGACATTCAGTACTTC.

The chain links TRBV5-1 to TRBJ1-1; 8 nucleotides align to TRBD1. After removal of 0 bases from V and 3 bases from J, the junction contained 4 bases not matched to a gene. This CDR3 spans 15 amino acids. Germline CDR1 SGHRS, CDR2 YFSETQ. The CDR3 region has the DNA TGCGCCAGCAGCTTGGACTGGACAGGGTACACTGAAGCTTTCTTT. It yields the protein CASSLDWTGYTEAFF. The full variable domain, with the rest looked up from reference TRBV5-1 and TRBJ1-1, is KAGVTQTPRYLIKTRGQQVTLSCSPISGHRSVSWYQQTPGQGLQFLFEYFSETQRNKGNFPGRFSGRQFSNSRSEMNVSTLELGDSALYLCASSLDWTGYTEAFFGQGTRLTVV.

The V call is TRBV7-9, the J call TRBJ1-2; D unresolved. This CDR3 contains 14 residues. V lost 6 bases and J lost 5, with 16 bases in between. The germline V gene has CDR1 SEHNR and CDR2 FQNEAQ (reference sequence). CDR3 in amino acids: CASRTTAGLYGYTF. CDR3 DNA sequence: TGTGCCAGCAGGACGACCGCAGGACTATATGGCTACACCTTC.

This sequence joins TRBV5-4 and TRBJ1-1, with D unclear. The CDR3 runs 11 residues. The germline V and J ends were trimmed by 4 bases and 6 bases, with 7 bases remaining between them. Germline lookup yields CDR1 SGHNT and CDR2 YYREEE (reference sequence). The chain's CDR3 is CASSAGPEAFF. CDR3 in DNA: TGTGCCAGCAGCGCTGGCCCTGAAGCTTTCTTT.

The CDR3 DNA reads as TGCGCCAGCAGCCAAGTCGGGACAGGGGCAAATGAGCAGTTCTTC. Residues: CASSQVGTGANEQFF. The V and J genes are TRBV4-1 and TRBJ2-1, with TRBD1 matching 10 bases. Germline-derived CDR1 and CDR2 are MGHRA and YSYEKL. The CDR3 has 15 amino acids. V was clipped by 1 base and J by 7 bases; unmatched bases: 4.

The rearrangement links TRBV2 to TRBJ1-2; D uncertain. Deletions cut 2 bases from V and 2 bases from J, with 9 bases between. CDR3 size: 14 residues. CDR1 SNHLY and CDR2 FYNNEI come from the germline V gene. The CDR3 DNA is TGTGCCAGCAGTGAATTGGCAGAAAACTATGGCTACACCTTC. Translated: CASSELAENYGYTF. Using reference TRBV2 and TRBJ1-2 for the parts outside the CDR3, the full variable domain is EPEVTQTPSHQVTQMGQEVILRCVPISNHLYFYWYRQILGQKVEFLVSFYNNEISEKSEIFDDQFSVERPDGSNFTLKIRSTKLEDSAMYFCASSELAENYGYTFGSGTRLTVV.

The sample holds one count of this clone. CDR3 sequence (DNA): TGTGCCAGCAGCTTGGCGGGGGCAGGTCAGCCCCAGCATTTT. Amino acids: CASSLAGAGQPQHF. The chain uses TRBV7-9 and TRBJ1-5, with D maybe TRBD1 (6 bases). The CDR3 runs 14 residues. V was cut by 3 bases and J by 6 bases, with 12 bases left in between. Germline V gene sequence: CDR1 SEHNR, CDR2 FQNEAQ (reference sequence).

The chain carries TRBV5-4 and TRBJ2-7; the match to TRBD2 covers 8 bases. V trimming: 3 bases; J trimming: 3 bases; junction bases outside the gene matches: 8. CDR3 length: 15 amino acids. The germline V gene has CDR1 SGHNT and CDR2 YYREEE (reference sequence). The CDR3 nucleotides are TGTGCCAGCAGCTATCTAGCGGGTGGGCACTACGAGCAGTACTTC. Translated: CASSYLAGGHYEQYF.

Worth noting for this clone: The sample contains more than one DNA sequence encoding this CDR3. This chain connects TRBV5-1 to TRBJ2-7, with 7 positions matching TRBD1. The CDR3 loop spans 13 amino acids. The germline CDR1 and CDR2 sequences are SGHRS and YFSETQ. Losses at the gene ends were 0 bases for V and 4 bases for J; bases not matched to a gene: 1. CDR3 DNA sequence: TGCGCCAGCAGCTTGGACAGGGGATACGAGCAGTACTTC. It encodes CASSLDRGYEQYF.

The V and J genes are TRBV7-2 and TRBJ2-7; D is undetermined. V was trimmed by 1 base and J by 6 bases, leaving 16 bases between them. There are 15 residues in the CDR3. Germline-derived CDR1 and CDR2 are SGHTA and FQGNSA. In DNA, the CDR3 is TGTGCCAGCAGCTTAGTTTTGTCTAGTCGAGGCGAGCAGTACTTC. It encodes CASSLVLSSRGEQYF.

The CDR3 reads CASSLGVPNQPQHF. The CDR3, as DNA: TGTGCCAGCAGTTTAGGGGTACCTAATCAGCCCCAGCATTTT. J is TRBJ1-5 and V is TRBV27; the D is unclear. Germline CDR1 is MNHEY and CDR2 is SMNVEV (reference sequence). This CDR3 comprises 14 residues. V was shortened by 2 bases and J by 4 bases, with 9 bases between the two germline ends.